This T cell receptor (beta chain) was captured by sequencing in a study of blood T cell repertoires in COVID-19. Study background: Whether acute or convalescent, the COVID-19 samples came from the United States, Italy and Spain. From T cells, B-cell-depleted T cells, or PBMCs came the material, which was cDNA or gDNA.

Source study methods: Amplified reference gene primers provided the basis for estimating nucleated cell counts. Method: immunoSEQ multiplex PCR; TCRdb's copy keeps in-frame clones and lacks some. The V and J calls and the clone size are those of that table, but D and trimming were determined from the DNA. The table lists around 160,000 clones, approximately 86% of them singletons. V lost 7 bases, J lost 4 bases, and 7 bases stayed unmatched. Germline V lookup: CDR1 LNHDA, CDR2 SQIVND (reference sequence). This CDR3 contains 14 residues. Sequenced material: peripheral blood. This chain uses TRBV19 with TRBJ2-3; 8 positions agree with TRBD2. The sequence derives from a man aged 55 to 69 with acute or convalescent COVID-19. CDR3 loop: CASIGTRVPDTQYF. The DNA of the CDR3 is TGTGCCAGTATAGGGACTAGAGTTCCAGATACGCAGTATTTT.